The T cell receptor beta chain under discussion was sequenced for a study of CD8 T cells in Susac syndrome. Germline loops: CDR1 SGDLS, CDR2 YYNGEE. V shed 3 bases and J 3 bases; nucleotides not matched to a gene: 6. This CDR3 spans 14 amino acids. CD8+ and CD4+ T cells from blood underwent TCR beta sequencing, which was carried out in a high-throughput format. In the multiple sclerosis control group, patients were treatment-naive and had stable or active relapsing-remitting disease. TEMRA cells were enriched by FACS, while CD8+ and CD4+ T cells were obtained through a negative isolation that was performed magnetically. Reverse transcription used about 0.45 to 1 ug RNA and random hexamers. TCR beta CDR3 was amplified by immunoSEQ covering 54 Vbeta and 13 Jbeta. MiXCR, applied by TCRdb to the immunoSEQ multiplex PCR reads, yields one record per CDR3 protein. Of about 300,000 distinct CDR3 sequences detected, 70% to 90% appear once; the ten largest clones hold approximately 0.18%.

Sequenced input: CD8+ T cells from PBMCs. V is TRBV9 and J is TRBJ2-7; 7 bases are a match to TRBD1. The receptor's source is a human donor with multiple sclerosis. DNA for the CDR3: TGTGCCAGCAGCGAGAGCGGACAGGACTACGAGCAGTACTTC. Protein product: CASSESGQDYEQYF.